This TCR beta chain is from a study of cytomegalovirus exposure and HLA in healthy donors. Study results and limitations: Presence/absence analysis assumed near-uniform sequencing depth across donors.

The PCR ran on 60 Vbeta and 13 Jbeta primers. The method was immunoSEQ multiplex PCR; TCRdb's version includes in-frame clones alone and lacks a portion of them. The sample comprises roughly 98,000 clones, roughly 70% of which are singletons, and under 2.5% rests with the top ten. Regarding this clone: Its antigen is unknown.

Germline assignment: CDR1 WSHSY and CDR2 SAAADI. V trimming: 7 bases; J trimming: 3 bases; junction bases outside the gene matches: 9. CDR3 length: 14 amino acids. The chain joins TRBV10-2 to TRBJ2-7; 7 bases line up with TRBD2. Specimen: PBMCs. The clonotype comes from a man aged 45-60 years in good health and CMV-seronegative. In nucleotides, the CDR3 is TGCGCCAGCACGAGAATAGCGGGTGTCTACGAGCAGTACTTC. Its protein product is CASTRIAGVYEQYF.